This T cell receptor (beta chain) was obtained from a study of blood T cell repertoires in COVID-19. The wider study: The origin of the acute and convalescent COVID-19 samples was the United States, Italy and Spain.

From germline, CDR1 is MGHRA and CDR2 YSYEKL. This CDR3 is built from 14 residues. V shed 3 bases and J 8 bases; nucleotides not matched to a gene: 9. Data came from immunoSEQ multiplex PCR; TCRdb stores just in-frame clones and leaves some out. The table records about 28,000 clones, roughly 85% of them present only once. Sequencing was done on a sample of peripheral blood. The chain uses TRBV4-1 and TRBJ1-2, with 7 nucleotides matching TRBD1. The TCR comes from a human donor in a cohort sampled during active COVID-19. The CDR3 nucleotides read TGCGCCAGCAGCCACTATCAGGGGGAGAGAGGCTACACCTTC. Protein: CASSHYQGERGYTF.